This TCR beta chain was sequenced in a study of T cells in Graves' hyperthyroidism and ophthalmopathy. The CDR3 length is 15 residues. Trimming at V came to 4 bases and at J to 9 bases, leaving 9 bases not matched to a gene. The germline CDR1 and CDR2 sequences are SGHRS and YFSETQ. Using RNA transcripts as the source, TCR beta CDR3 regions were amplified. When the TCR CDR3 underwent first-round RT-PCR, the HTBI primer set was used. From the multiplex PCR reads, TCRdb called clonotypes with MiXCR, one entry per CDR3 protein. This sample has roughly 740,000 distinct CDR3 sequences; about a sixth occur once, and the top ten carry under 9.5%.

The sequenced material came from blood. This chain connects TRBV5-1 to TRBJ2-1; 11 positions agree with TRBD2. The receptor comes from a man aged 18 to 30 with Graves' hyperthyroidism. The CDR3: CASSLSLAGVVEQFF. The DNA for the CDR3 is TGCGCCAGCAGCCTATCACTAGCGGGAGTTGTTGAGCAGTTCTTC.